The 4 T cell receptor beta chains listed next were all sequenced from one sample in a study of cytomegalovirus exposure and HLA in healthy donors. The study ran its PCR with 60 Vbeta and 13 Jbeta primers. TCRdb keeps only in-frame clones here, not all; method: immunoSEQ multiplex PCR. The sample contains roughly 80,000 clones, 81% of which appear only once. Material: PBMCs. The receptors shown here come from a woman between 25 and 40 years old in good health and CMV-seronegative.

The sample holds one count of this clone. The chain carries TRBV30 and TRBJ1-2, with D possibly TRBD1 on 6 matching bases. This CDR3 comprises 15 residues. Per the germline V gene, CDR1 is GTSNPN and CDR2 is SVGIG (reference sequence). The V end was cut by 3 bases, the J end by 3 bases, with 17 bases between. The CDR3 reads CAWSKGSGAYYGYTF. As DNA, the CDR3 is TGTGCCTGGAGCAAAGGGTCAGGGGCATACTATGGCTACACCTTC.

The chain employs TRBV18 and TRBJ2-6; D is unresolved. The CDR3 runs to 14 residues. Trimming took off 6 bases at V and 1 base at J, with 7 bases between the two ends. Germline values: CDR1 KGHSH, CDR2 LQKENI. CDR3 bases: TGTGCCAGCTCGCCAGAGTCTGGGGCCAACGTCCTGACTTTC. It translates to CASSPESGANVLTF. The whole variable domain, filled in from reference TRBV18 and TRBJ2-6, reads NAGVMQNPRHLVRRRGQEARLRCSPMKGHSHVYWYRQLPEEGLKFMVYLQKENIIDESGMPKERFSAEFPKEGPSILRIQQVVRGDSAAYFCASSPESGANVLTFGAGSRLTVL.

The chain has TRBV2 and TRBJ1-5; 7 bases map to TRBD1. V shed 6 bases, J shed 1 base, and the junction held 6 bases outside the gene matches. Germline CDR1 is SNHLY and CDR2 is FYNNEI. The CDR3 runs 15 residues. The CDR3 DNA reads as TGTGCCAGCAGAGCTGACAGGGTCAGCAATCAGCCCCAGCATTTT. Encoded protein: CASRADRVSNQPQHF.

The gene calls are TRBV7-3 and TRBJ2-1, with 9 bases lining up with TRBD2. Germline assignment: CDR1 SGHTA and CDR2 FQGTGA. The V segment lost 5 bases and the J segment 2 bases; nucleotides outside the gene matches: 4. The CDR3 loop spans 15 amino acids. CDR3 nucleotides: TGTGCCAGCAGCCTTAGCGGGGGCGCCTACAATGAGCAGTTCTTC. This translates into CASSLSGGAYNEQFF.